These 25 T cell receptor beta chains originate from one sample sequenced in a study of blood T cell repertoires in COVID-19. Data came from immunoSEQ multiplex PCR; TCRdb stores just in-frame clones and leaves some out. The sample has roughly 220,000 clones, about nine tenths seen once. The sequenced sample was PBMCs or T cells enriched from blood (not recorded which). The receptors were gathered from a woman aged 40 to 50 with acute COVID-19.

This rearrangement joins TRBV7-8 to TRBJ2-7, with D perhaps matching TRBD1 (5 bases). The CDR3 runs 13 residues. In germline, CDR1 is SGHVS, CDR2 FQNEAQ. V lost 6 bases, J lost 4 bases, and 13 bases lay in between. Here the CDR3 reads CASRRGFNYEQYV. The CDR3 region has the DNA TGTGCCAGCAGAAGGGGTTTCAATTACGAGCAGTACGTC.

The chain employs TRBV5-6 and TRBJ1-1; TRBD1 aligns across 9 bases. This CDR3 has 15 amino acids. Trimming took 3 bases from V and 4 from J; bases not matched to a gene: 7. The germline gives CDR1 SGHDT, CDR2 YYEEEE. The DNA for the CDR3 is TGTGCCAGCAGCTCGGAACAGGGGGCGAGCACTGAAGCTTTCTTT. Translation: CASSSEQGASTEAFF.

J is TRBJ1-2 and V is TRBV19; TRBD1 aligns across 10 bases. J gave up 3 bases and V 5 bases, and 3 bases lay outside the gene matches. The CDR3 is 14 amino acids. CDR1 and CDR2 (germline): LNHDA, SQIVND (reference sequence). The CDR3 sequence is CASSPGTGDYGYTF. In DNA form, the CDR3 reads TGTGCCAGTAGTCCCGGGACAGGGGACTATGGCTACACCTTC.

This clone showed up just once. The chain uses TRBV7-2 and TRBJ1-1, with 8 bases aligning to TRBD1. V was pared by 3 bases and J by 5 bases, with 8 bases of the junction left unmatched. The CDR3 loop spans 15 amino acids. CDR1 and CDR2 from the germline V gene are SGHTA and FQGNSA. This CDR3 is CASSFSQGARTEAFF. Written as DNA, the CDR3 is TGTGCCAGCAGCTTTTCCCAGGGGGCTCGGACTGAAGCTTTCTTT.

V gene TRBV1 combines with J gene TRBJ2-5; the D segment call TRBD2 is taken from the table without a DNA check. TRBV1 is a documented pseudogene. The CDR3 covers 18 residues. Written as DNA, the CDR3 is TGCACCAGCAGCCAAGAAGATCGAGTGGTTGAGTGTAGAGAGACCCAGTACTTC. It is translated as CTSSQEDRVVECRETQYF.

CDR3 sequence: CASSLFPRQGSTDTQYF. Here the CDR3 DNA reads TGTGCCAGCAGCTTATTCCCCAGACAGGGAAGCACAGATACGCAGTATTTT. The rearrangement links TRBV7-9 to TRBJ2-3, with 7 nucleotides matching TRBD1. V lost 2 bases and J lost 0; bases outside the gene matches: 8. The germline V gene encodes CDR1 SEHNR and CDR2 FQNEAQ (reference sequence). CDR3 length equals 17 residues. The full variable domain, its missing parts supplied by reference TRBV7-9 and TRBJ2-3, is DTGVSQNPRHKITKRGQNVTFRCDPISEHNRLYWYRQTLGQGPEFLTYFQNEAQLEKSRLLSDRFSAERPKGSFSTLEIQRTEQGDSAMYLCASSLFPRQGSTDTQYFGPGTRLTVL.

Only one count was recorded for this clone. V usage is TRBV4-3 and J usage is TRBJ1-5; a possible D gene is TRBD1 (5 bases). The CDR3 has 16 amino acids. Looked up from germline, CDR1 is LGHNA and CDR2 is YSLEER. The V gene lost 0 bases and the J gene lost 0 bases, with 9 bases spanning the gap. CDR3 sequence (DNA): TGCGCCAGCAGCCAAGATCTGCAGGGTAGCAATCAGCCCCAGCATTTT. Amino acids: CASSQDLQGSNQPQHF.

The V and J genes are TRBV7-6 and TRBJ2-7, with 9 bases matching TRBD1. The V gene's germline CDR1 is SGHVS and CDR2 FNYEAQ. V shed 1 base, J shed 7 bases, and the junction held 8 bases outside the gene matches. CDR3 length: 15 residues. CDR3 loop: CASSLGSGTGLEQYF. CDR3 nucleotide sequence: TGTGCCAGCAGCTTAGGCTCAGGGACAGGGTTGGAGCAGTACTTC. Using reference TRBV7-6 and TRBJ2-7 for the parts outside the CDR3, the full variable domain is GAGVSQSPRYKVTKRGQDVALRCDPISGHVSLYWYRQALGQGPEFLTYFNYEAQQDKSGLPNDRFSAERPEGSISTLTIQRTEQRDSAMYRCASSLGSGTGLEQYFGPGTRLTVT.

The rearrangement joins TRBV5-6 to TRBJ2-5, with TRBD2 matching over 9 bases. The ends lost 4 bases at V and 4 bases at J; junction bases unmatched: 8. Germline CDR1 is SGHDT and CDR2 is YYEEEE. The CDR3 has 15 amino acids. CDR3 in DNA: TGTGCCAGCAGCCCGCGGGGGGGCATGGGAGAGACCCAGTACTTC. It translates to CASSPRGGMGETQYF.

This clone is a singleton in its sample. The chain carries TRBV5-4 and TRBJ2-5, with 7 bases fitting TRBD2. This CDR3 has 14 residues. Germline CDR1 SGHNT, CDR2 YYREEE (reference sequence). The V segment lost 2 bases and the J segment 2 bases; nucleotides outside the gene matches: 3. CDR3 sequence (DNA): TGTGCCAGCAGCTTTCGGGGAGGGCAAGAGACCCAGTACTTC. As protein: CASSFRGGQETQYF.

The chain links TRBV15 to TRBJ1-5; D is perhaps TRBD1 (5 bases). Germline CDR1 reads LNHNV; CDR2 reads YYDKDF (reference sequence). The CDR3 loop spans 15 amino acids. V lost 3 bases to trimming and J lost 4 bases, with 13 bases between them. CDR3: CATSSDGGGNQPQHF. The CDR3 DNA sequence: TGTGCCACCAGCAGCGATGGGGGGGGAAATCAGCCCCAGCATTTT.

CDR3 in DNA: TGTGCCAGCAGCGTAAGTGGCCTCTCTGGAAACACCATATATTTT. Protein: CASSVSGLSGNTIYF. The gene calls are TRBV9 and TRBJ1-3; D call uncertain. Looked up from germline, CDR1 is SGDLS and CDR2 is YYNGEE. This CDR3 region has 15 residues. V dropped 1 base and J dropped 0 bases, with 8 bases sitting between them.

The J gene is TRBJ1-1, the V gene TRBV7-9, with a tentative D call TRBD1 (5 bases). This CDR3 contains 12 residues. Per the germline V gene, CDR1 is SEHNR and CDR2 is FQNEAQ (reference sequence). Trimming removed 3 bases from V and 8 bases from J, with 10 bases in between. The CDR3 DNA reads as TGTGCCAGCAGCTTTGGGGCCACGGAAGCTTTCTTT. Translated, it gives CASSFGATEAFF. Full variable domain (remainder filled in from reference TRBV7-9 and TRBJ1-1): DTGVSQNPRHKITKRGQNVTFRCDPISEHNRLYWYRQTLGQGPEFLTYFQNEAQLEKSRLLSDRFSAERPKGSFSTLEIQRTEQGDSAMYLCASSFGATEAFFGQGTRLTVV.

CDR3 DNA sequence: TGTGCCAGCAGTCTCCAGGTGTACAATGAGCAGTTCTTC. It is translated as CASSLQVYNEQFF. The rearrangement links TRBV27 to TRBJ2-1, with unresolved D. The V end lost 5 bases, the J end lost 4 bases, and 9 bases lay between the germline ends. The CDR3 covers 13 residues. In germline, CDR1 is MNHEY, CDR2 SMNVEV (reference sequence).

The chain employs TRBV18 and TRBJ1-1; the D is unclear. CDR1 and CDR2 (germline): KGHSH, LQKENI. Trimming took 4 bases from V and 1 from J, leaving 7 bases between them. The CDR3 extends over 13 amino acids. CDR3 coding DNA: TGTGCCAGCTCACAAAAACAGAACACTGAAGCTTTCTTT. Protein sequence: CASSQKQNTEAFF.

This chain uses TRBV5-6 with TRBJ1-5, with D possibly matching TRBD1 (6 bases). The CDR3 is 16 residues long. Germline CDR1 and CDR2: SGHDT and YYEEEE. The V end was cut by 6 bases, the J end by 7 bases, with 23 bases between. CDR3 sequence: CASTRWGGARDQPQHF. CDR3 DNA: TGTGCCAGCACCCGTTGGGGGGGGGCGCGGGACCAGCCCCAGCATTTT.

The gene calls are TRBV7-6 and TRBJ2-3; D is unresolved. The CDR3 length is 12 residues. Germline CDR1 SGHVS, CDR2 FNYEAQ. The V end was cut by 2 bases, the J end by 6 bases, with 6 bases between. The CDR3 nucleotides are TGTGCCAGCAGCTTAAAGCCGGATACGCAGTATTTT. This encodes CASSLKPDTQYF.

V and J are TRBV13 and TRBJ2-7, with 8 bases that match TRBD2. The V gene end was trimmed by 5 bases and the J gene end by 6 bases; junction bases not matched to a gene: 9. The CDR3 has 14 residues. From germline, CDR1 is PRHDT and CDR2 FYEKMQ (reference sequence). Written as DNA, the CDR3 is TGTGCCAGCAGCCCGGGGGGGGCGCTCTCCGAGCAGTACTTC. Amino acid sequence: CASSPGGALSEQYF.

This clone was seen a handful of times. This chain links TRBV19 with TRBJ2-1; D possibly corresponds to TRBD1 (6 bases). Trimming cost V 5 bases and J 0 bases, with 14 bases left between them. Per germline, CDR1 LNHDA and CDR2 SQIVND (reference sequence). The CDR3 contains 16 residues. The CDR3 DNA follows: TGTGCCAGTAGTGTTCAGGGGCAGAGCTCCTACAATGAGCAGTTCTTC. Protein: CASSVQGQSSYNEQFF.

The chain joins TRBV5-1 to TRBJ1-3; TRBD1 agrees at 7 bases. Germline CDR1 SGHRS, CDR2 YFSETQ. V was pared by 4 bases and J by 2 bases, with 3 bases of the junction left unmatched. There are 14 residues in the CDR3. Written as DNA, the CDR3 is TGCGCCAGCAGCGCGGGACAGACTGGAAACACCATATATTTT. Translation: CASSAGQTGNTIYF.

The rearrangement links TRBV7-2 to TRBJ1-2; D may be TRBD1 (5 bases). The CDR3 loop spans 18 amino acids. The ends were cut back, 1 base at V and 2 bases at J, with 20 bases in the middle. The germline V gene encodes CDR1 SGHTA and CDR2 FQGNSA. In nucleotides, the CDR3 is TGTGCCAGCAGCTTAGATTACGGGGTTTCTGGGGGGAACTATGGCTACACCTTC. Protein product: CASSLDYGVSGGNYGYTF.

This chain joins TRBV9 and TRBJ2-7, with a possible D match to TRBD1 (5 bases). The germline gives CDR1 SGDLS, CDR2 YYNGEE. The V end was cut by 0 bases, the J end by 0 bases, with 10 bases between. CDR3 length: 15 amino acids. The CDR3 protein is CASSVGSGYSYEQYF. The CDR3 region has the DNA TGTGCCAGCAGCGTAGGGTCAGGGTACTCCTACGAGCAGTACTTC. Complete variable domain (other parts from reference TRBV9 and TRBJ2-7): DSGVTQTPKHLITATGQRVTLRCSPRSGDLSVYWYQQSLDQGLQFLIQYYNGEERAKGNILERFSAQQFPDLHSELNLSSLELGDSALYFCASSVGSGYSYEQYFGPGTRLTVT.

This rearrangement joins TRBV2 to TRBJ1-2; 7 bases agree with TRBD1. This CDR3 is 13 amino acids long. Trimming cost V 6 bases and J 8 bases; bases outside gene matches: 9. Germline CDR1 reads SNHLY; CDR2 reads FYNNEI. CDR3 in DNA: TGTGCCAGCAGGTTCACAGGGGTCGCCGGCTACACCTTC. This encodes CASRFTGVAGYTF.

CDR3 loop: CASSPWTSGGETQYF. DNA of the CDR3: TGTGCCAGCAGCCCGTGGACTAGCGGGGGAGAGACCCAGTACTTC. The gene calls are TRBV11-3 and TRBJ2-5; 13 nucleotides match TRBD2. The germline V gene encodes CDR1 SGHNT and CDR2 YENEEA. The CDR3 is 15 amino acids. The J segment lost 4 bases and the V segment lost 5 bases, leaving 4 bases of the junction unmatched.

This clone showed up just a few times. This chain joins TRBV14 and TRBJ1-3; D remains unclear. From germline, CDR1 is SGHDN and CDR2 FVKESK. The ends were cut back, 3 bases at V and 4 bases at J, with 22 bases in the middle. This CDR3 spans 18 amino acids. CDR3 protein: CASSQDFSGLVRGNTIYF. The CDR3 nucleotides are TGTGCCAGCAGCCAGGATTTCAGCGGGCTCGTAAGAGGAAACACCATATATTTT. The full variable domain, in which reference TRBV14 and TRBJ1-3 provide the parts outside the CDR3, is EAGVTQFPSHSVIEKGQTVTLRCDPISGHDNLYWYRRVMGKEIKFLLHFVKESKQDESGMPNNRFLAERTGGTYSTLKVQPAELEDSGVYFCASSQDFSGLVRGNTIYFGEGSWLTVV.